This T cell receptor beta chain was retrieved from a study of tumor-infiltrating lymphocytes in localized non-small cell lung cancer. Study at large: Some samples were collected after neoadjuvant chemotherapy; smokers, never-smokers and several histologies were included.

Profiled with immunoSEQ multiplex PCR; TCRdb holds only in-frame clones, not every one. Of 20,000 to 30,000 clones in the sample, 69% were seen once. As regards this clone: Antigen: not known.

Study results and caveats: Higher tumor T cell infiltration than in uninvolved lung was supported by TCRbeta sequencing. TCR sequencing covered a subset of patients with enough tissue.

Trimming cost V 8 bases and J 6 bases; bases outside gene matches: 8. CDR3 size: 13 residues. Germline V gene lookup returns CDR1 MNHNS and CDR2 SASEGT. The V and J genes are TRBV6-1 and TRBJ2-7, with 9 bases aligning to TRBD2. This clonotype was sampled from a human donor with non-small cell lung cancer. The sequenced material came from lung tumor tissue. The CDR3: CASFSAGGSEQYF. In DNA, the CDR3 is TGTGCCAGCTTTTCCGCGGGAGGGAGCGAGCAGTACTTC.